This T cell receptor (beta chain) was sequenced in a study of blood T cell repertoires in COVID-19. TCRdb's copy holds only in-frame clones and misses some; the assay was immunoSEQ multiplex PCR. The data contain about 46,000 clones, around nine tenths of them singletons. The CDR3 extends over 15 amino acids. CDR1 is SGHTA and CDR2 is FQGNSA in the germline V gene. Unmatched junction bases numbered 9, after V lost 4 bases and J lost 6 bases. The material sequenced was peripheral blood. The sequence was collected from a man between 60 and 75 years old with acute or convalescent COVID-19. The gene calls are TRBV7-2 and TRBJ1-5; TRBD1 aligns across 7 bases. CDR3 amino acids: CASSSTGFSGQPQHF. The CDR3 DNA reads as TGTGCCAGCAGCTCGACAGGGTTTTCGGGTCAGCCCCAGCATTTT. Looking up the rest from reference TRBV7-2 and TRBJ1-5 gives the full variable domain: GAGVSQSPSNKVTEKGKDVELRCDPISGHTALYWYRQSLGQGLEFLIYFQGNSAPDKSGLPSDRFSAERTGGSVSTLTIQRTQQEDSAVYLCASSSTGFSGQPQHFGDGTRLSIL.